This T cell receptor beta chain was identified in a study of blood T cell repertoires in COVID-19. Study context: Collection of acute and convalescent COVID-19 samples took place in the United States, Italy and Spain. Sample material is recorded as cDNA or gDNA derived from T cells, B-cell-depleted T cells, or PBMCs.

In the original processing: Reference gene primer amplification in the assay estimated nucleated cell counts. Using immunoSEQ multiplex PCR, the repertoire was profiled, and TCRdb retains in-frame clones only, with some absent. V and J calls plus clone size are reproduced from that table; the DNA served to infer D and trimming. The sample has about 74,000 clones, roughly 87% seen once; the top ten hold roughly 1%. The CDR3 is made up of 15 amino acids. Looked up from germline, CDR1 is SGHRS and CDR2 is YFSETQ. V lost 6 bases and J lost 9; bases outside the gene matches: 13. The sequence was collected from a woman in her 50s in a cohort sampled during active COVID-19. The sequenced sample was peripheral blood. The chain combines TRBV5-1 with TRBJ2-1; TRBD2 agrees at 9 bases. CDR3 in DNA: TGCGCCAGCACCCCACAACCTAGCGGGGAATCTGAGCAGTTCTTC. Residues: CASTPQPSGESEQFF. Variable domain in full (rest from reference TRBV5-1 and TRBJ2-1): KAGVTQTPRYLIKTRGQQVTLSCSPISGHRSVSWYQQTPGQGLQFLFEYFSETQRNKGNFPGRFSGRQFSNSRSEMNVSTLELGDSALYLCASTPQPSGESEQFFGPGTRLTVL.